The rows below give T cell receptor beta chains drawn from one sample of a study of blood T cell repertoires in COVID-19. TCRdb's table, derived via immunoSEQ multiplex PCR, lists solely in-frame clones and lacks some. Here the sample spans some 490,000 clones, 70% to 90% being singletons. Material for sequencing was peripheral blood. These TCRs come from a human donor in a cohort sampled during active COVID-19. CDR3s include the opening cysteine and the closing phenylalanine or tryptophan. A D gene is named only where the DNA matches it firmly. Clone size appears in some rows only: once, few, many, or a class for an expanded clone.

clone_size: NA; d_call: TRBD2; j_call: TRBJ2-2; v_call: TRBV7-2; cdr3_nt: TGTGCCAGCAGCCCCTATTCTAGCGGGACCGCCGGGGAGCTGTTTTTT; cdr3_aa: CASSPYSSGTAGELFF
clone_size: few; d_call: NA; j_call: TRBJ1-6; v_call: TRBV5-5; cdr3_nt: TGTGCCAGCAGTGGGGCGAATAATTCACCCCTCCACTTT; cdr3_aa: CASSGANNSPLHF
clone_size: NA; d_call: NA; j_call: TRBJ1-2; v_call: TRBV27; cdr3_nt: TGTGCCAGCAGCCAGAGCAGGGGAGATGGCTACACCTTC; cdr3_aa: CASSQSRGDGYTF
clone_size: NA; d_call: NA; j_call: TRBJ2-3; v_call: TRBV19; cdr3_nt: TGTGCCACCCGGGTTCATCAGTTAGATACGCAGTATTTT; cdr3_aa: CATRVHQLDTQYF
clone_size: NA; d_call: TRBD2; j_call: TRBJ2-3; v_call: TRBV5-1; cdr3_nt: TGCGCCAGCAGCCCGGTCGGGGGAGGGCCCGGAGATACGCAGTATTTT; cdr3_aa: CASSPVGGGPGDTQYF
clone_size: NA; d_call: TRBD2; j_call: TRBJ2-3; v_call: TRBV11-2; cdr3_nt: TGTGCCAGCAGCCGGACTAGCGGAGAAATTATTACGCAGTATTTT; cdr3_aa: CASSRTSGEIITQYF
clone_size: NA; d_call: NA; j_call: TRBJ1-4; v_call: TRBV25-1; cdr3_nt: TGTGCCAGCAGTGAATATGGGGGAGGTGAAAAACTGTTTTTT; cdr3_aa: CASSEYGGGEKLFF
clone_size: NA; d_call: NA; j_call: TRBJ2-6; v_call: TRBV4-2; cdr3_nt: TGTGCCAGCAGCCGAATCCTACCCGACTCTGGGGCCAACGTCCTGACTTTC; cdr3_aa: CASSRILPDSGANVLTF
clone_size: NA; d_call: TRBD1; j_call: TRBJ1-1; v_call: TRBV28; cdr3_nt: TGTGCCAGCAGAAACGACAGGGGGAACACTGAAGCTTTCTTT; cdr3_aa: CASRNDRGNTEAFF
clone_size: NA; d_call: TRBD1; j_call: TRBJ1-4; v_call: TRBV15; cdr3_nt: TGTGCCACCAGCAGGGGTTGGACAGGGGTTGAAAAACTGTTTTTT; cdr3_aa: CATSRGWTGVEKLFF
clone_size: NA; d_call: TRBD1; j_call: TRBJ1-1; v_call: TRBV6-6; cdr3_nt: TGTGCCAGCAGTTTTACGGACAGGGGGATGAACACTGAAGCTTTCTTT; cdr3_aa: CASSFTDRGMNTEAFF
clone_size: NA; d_call: NA; j_call: TRBJ1-5; v_call: TRBV19; cdr3_nt: TGTGCCAGTAGTCCACAGTCAGGGGCCCCTAATCAGCCCCAGCATTTT; cdr3_aa: CASSPQSGAPNQPQHF
clone_size: many; d_call: TRBD2; j_call: TRBJ2-7; v_call: TRBV7-8; cdr3_nt: TGTGCCAGCAGCTTACCATGGCGGGAGGGCCCTGGGAAGCAGTACTTC; cdr3_aa: CASSLPWREGPGKQYF
clone_size: NA; d_call: TRBD1; j_call: TRBJ1-2; v_call: TRBV7-3; cdr3_nt: TGTGCCAGCAGCTTTACAGGGGGCGCGGGCTACACCTTC; cdr3_aa: CASSFTGGAGYTF
clone_size: once; d_call: NA; j_call: TRBJ2-5; v_call: TRBV2; cdr3_nt: TGTGCCAGCATCTTCGGTCGGCCAGGAGAGACCCAGTACTTC; cdr3_aa: CASIFGRPGETQYF
clone_size: NA; d_call: NA; j_call: TRBJ2-2; v_call: TRBV19; cdr3_nt: TGTGCCAGTAGTATTGGAGGGGGGGCCCCCGGGGAGCTGTTTTTT; cdr3_aa: CASSIGGGAPGELFF
clone_size: NA; d_call: NA; j_call: TRBJ1-6; v_call: TRBV3-1/TRBV3-2; cdr3_nt: TGTGCCAGCAGTCCGGGGGGCCGTAATTCACCCCTCCACTTT; cdr3_aa: CASSPGGRNSPLHF
clone_size: NA; d_call: TRBD2; j_call: TRBJ2-7; v_call: TRBV5-4; cdr3_nt: TGTGCCAGCAGTCATAGCGGGAAGAACTACGAGCAGTACTTC; cdr3_aa: CASSHSGKNYEQYF
clone_size: NA; d_call: NA; j_call: TRBJ2-7; v_call: TRBV29-1; cdr3_nt: TGCAGCGCTGGGCCCGGGACATCCCCGGGGTACGAGCAGTACTTC; cdr3_aa: CSAGPGTSPGYEQYF
clone_size: NA; d_call: NA; j_call: TRBJ1-4; v_call: TRBV27; cdr3_nt: TGTGCCAGCAACCCCGGGACTCACTCATCCAAACTGTTTTTT; cdr3_aa: CASNPGTHSSKLFF
clone_size: NA; d_call: TRBD2; j_call: TRBJ2-1; v_call: TRBV6-5; cdr3_nt: TGTGCCAGCAGTTACTCGATTAGCGGGCATGGTTCGGAGCAGTTCTTC; cdr3_aa: CASSYSISGHGSEQFF
clone_size: NA; d_call: NA; j_call: TRBJ2-3; v_call: TRBV11-2; cdr3_nt: TGTGCCAGCAGCCGGGATGCAGCAGATACGCAGTATTTT; cdr3_aa: CASSRDAADTQYF
clone_size: NA; d_call: NA; j_call: TRBJ1-5; v_call: TRBV3-1/TRBV3-2; cdr3_nt: TGTGCCAGCGGAGTTGATAGCAATCAGCCCCAGCATTTT; cdr3_aa: CASGVDSNQPQHF
clone_size: NA; d_call: TRBD2; j_call: TRBJ2-2; v_call: TRBV3-1/TRBV3-2; cdr3_nt: TGTGCCAGCAGCCAGGGACTAGCGGGAGGTGGGGAGCTGTTTTTT; cdr3_aa: CASSQGLAGGGELFF
clone_size: NA; d_call: NA; j_call: TRBJ2-2; v_call: TRBV19; cdr3_nt: TGTGCCAGTCTCGGGAGTGGGTCGGCCGGGGAGCTGTTTTTT; cdr3_aa: CASLGSGSAGELFF
clone_size: NA; d_call: NA; j_call: TRBJ2-6; v_call: TRBV28; cdr3_nt: TGTGCCACCAGATCGAGCTCTGGGGCCAACGTCCTGACTTTC; cdr3_aa: CATRSSSGANVLTF
clone_size: once; d_call: NA; j_call: TRBJ1-4; v_call: TRBV4-1; cdr3_nt: TGCGCCAGCAGCCAAGATCGGGATCCAACTAATGAAAAACTGTTTTTT; cdr3_aa: CASSQDRDPTNEKLFF
clone_size: NA; d_call: NA; j_call: TRBJ1-4; v_call: TRBV7-3; cdr3_nt: TGTGCCAGCAGCTTAACGGCAGGGCCTAATGAAAAACTGTTTTTT; cdr3_aa: CASSLTAGPNEKLFF
clone_size: NA; d_call: TRBD1; j_call: TRBJ2-7; v_call: TRBV7-9; cdr3_nt: TGTGCCAGCAGCCCGCGACTTGGACAGGGGCTTTTCTACGAGCAGTACTTC; cdr3_aa: CASSPRLGQGLFYEQYF
clone_size: NA; d_call: TRBD2; j_call: TRBJ2-7; v_call: TRBV18; cdr3_nt: TGTGCCAGCTCACCAGTGAAGGGGACTAACTACGAGCAGTACTTC; cdr3_aa: CASSPVKGTNYEQYF
clone_size: NA; d_call: NA; j_call: TRBJ2-7; v_call: TRBV6-5; cdr3_nt: TGTGCCAGCAGGAACAGCTACGAGCAGTACTTC; cdr3_aa: CASRNSYEQYF
clone_size: NA; d_call: TRBD1; j_call: TRBJ1-1; v_call: TRBV30; cdr3_nt: TGTGCCTGGAGCGTACAGGGGGACACTGAAGCTTTCTTT; cdr3_aa: CAWSVQGDTEAFF
clone_size: NA; d_call: TRBD1; j_call: TRBJ1-1; v_call: TRBV10-2; cdr3_nt: TGCGCCAGCAGTCACAGGGGTTTAGACACTGAAGCTTTCTTT; cdr3_aa: CASSHRGLDTEAFF
clone_size: NA; d_call: NA; j_call: TRBJ2-7; v_call: TRBV5-4; cdr3_nt: TGTGCCAGCAGCTTGGGAGACAACTACGAGCAGTACTTC; cdr3_aa: CASSLGDNYEQYF
clone_size: once; d_call: NA; j_call: TRBJ2-7; v_call: TRBV10-3; cdr3_nt: TGTGCCACACGGGACTTGCTCTACGAGCAGTACTTC; cdr3_aa: CATRDLLYEQYF
clone_size: NA; d_call: TRBD1; j_call: TRBJ1-5; v_call: TRBV12-3/TRBV12-4; cdr3_nt: TGTGCCAGCAGCGGACAGGGGGATCAGCCCCAGCATTTT; cdr3_aa: CASSGQGDQPQHF
clone_size: NA; d_call: NA; j_call: TRBJ2-1; v_call: TRBV30; cdr3_nt: TGTGCCCGAAAGAGTAGGAGGTACAATGAGCAGTTCTTC; cdr3_aa: CARKSRRYNEQFF
clone_size: NA; d_call: NA; j_call: TRBJ2-3; v_call: TRBV5-6; cdr3_nt: TGTGCCAGCAGCTTCAGGGGCAGGGGTACAGATACGCAGTATTTT; cdr3_aa: CASSFRGRGTDTQYF
clone_size: NA; d_call: NA; j_call: TRBJ2-2; v_call: TRBV6-5; cdr3_nt: TGTGCCAGCAGTTACCTTTCACAGGGTCAAGGGGAGCTGTTTTTT; cdr3_aa: CASSYLSQGQGELFF
clone_size: NA; d_call: NA; j_call: TRBJ1-1; v_call: TRBV11-3; cdr3_nt: TGTGCCAGCAGCTTAGAACAGAACACTGAAGCTTTCTTT; cdr3_aa: CASSLEQNTEAFF
clone_size: NA; d_call: NA; j_call: TRBJ1-2; v_call: TRBV6-6; cdr3_nt: TGTGCCAGCAGTCGATCACCAGGGTCTAGTAACTATGGCTACACCTTC; cdr3_aa: CASSRSPGSSNYGYTF
clone_size: NA; d_call: TRBD1; j_call: TRBJ1-4; v_call: TRBV4-1; cdr3_nt: TGCGCCAGCAGCCAAGAGCCCACAGGGGGCGTGGGTGAAAAACTGTTTTTT; cdr3_aa: CASSQEPTGGVGEKLFF
clone_size: NA; d_call: NA; j_call: TRBJ2-7; v_call: TRBV20-1; cdr3_nt: TGCAGTGCTAGAGTCACCTACGAGCAGTACTTC; cdr3_aa: CSARVTYEQYF
clone_size: NA; d_call: NA; j_call: TRBJ2-1; v_call: TRBV19; cdr3_nt: TGTGCCAGTAGTCGGCAGGTTTCCTACAATGAGCAGTTCTTC; cdr3_aa: CASSRQVSYNEQFF
clone_size: NA; d_call: TRBD1; j_call: TRBJ1-1; v_call: TRBV19; cdr3_nt: TGTGCCAGTAGGGGACAGGGGGCGATAAACACTGAAGCTTTCTTT; cdr3_aa: CASRGQGAINTEAFF